Listed below are T cell receptor beta chains from one sample, sequenced in a study of shared clonotypes between healthy human individuals. Profiled with immunoSEQ multiplex PCR; TCRdb holds only in-frame clones, not every one. The data hold millions of clones, with 85% to 95% observed a single time. Sample: naive CD4+ T cells from PBMCs. These receptor sequences come from a man between 18 and 29 years old in good health. Some clones in this sample may be carry-over from other donors' samples. Each CDR3 is given with its conserved first and last residue. The D gene is left open where the match is weak. Only some rows state a clone size, as once, few, many or a class for expanded clones.

size	V	D	J	CDR3	DNA
few	TRBV5-5	NA	TRBJ1-2	CASSRPGDGYTF	TGTGCCAGCAGCAGGCCAGGGGACGGCTACACCTTC
few	TRBV28	NA	TRBJ1-1	CASSPLTEAFF	TGTGCCAGCAGTCCACTCACTGAAGCTTTCTTT
once	TRBV7-9	TRBD2	TRBJ2-2	CASSTAAGGPAGELFF	TGTGCCAGCAGCACTGCAGCGGGAGGGCCCGCCGGGGAGCTGTTTTTT
NA	TRBV10-1	NA	TRBJ2-5	CASSESVGGPGYF	TGCGCCAGCAGTGAGTCGGTTGGGGGCCCCGGGTACTTC
NA	TRBV5-4	TRBD1	TRBJ1-1	CASSLEGTGPKEAFF	TGTGCCAGCAGCTTGGAGGGGACAGGGCCGAAAGAAGCTTTCTTT
NA	TRBV7-9	NA	TRBJ2-1	CASNIGRARVRGTDEQFF	TGTGCCAGCAACATAGGTCGTGCGAGGGTTAGGGGTACCGATGAGCAGTTCTTC
NA	TRBV13	TRBD1	TRBJ2-7	CASSAGGLYYEQYF	TGTGCCAGCAGCGCAGGGGGATTATACTACGAGCAGTACTTC
NA	TRBV7-9	NA	TRBJ1-5	CASSLGGGSNQPQHF	TGTGCCAGCAGCTTAGGGGGAGGGAGCAATCAGCCCCAGCATTTT
NA	TRBV5-1	TRBD2	TRBJ2-1	CASSVQTSENEQFF	TGCGCCAGCAGCGTACAGACTAGCGAGAATGAGCAGTTCTTC
NA	TRBV7-3	NA	TRBJ1-1	CASSLRGTGTEAFF	TGTGCCAGCAGCTTAAGGGGGACGGGCACTGAAGCTTTCTTT
few	TRBV6-6	TRBD2	TRBJ2-1	CASSYPAGDGNEQFF	TGTGCCAGCAGTTACCCTGCGGGAGACGGGAATGAGCAGTTCTTC
NA	TRBV6-5	NA	TRBJ2-4	CASIRDFGGNIQYF	TGTGCCAGCATTAGGGACTTTGGGGGAAACATTCAGTACTTC
NA	TRBV6-4	TRBD1	TRBJ1-3	CASSDSSLGGRDDRVFRNTIYF	TGTGCCAGCAGTGACTCGAGTCTGGGGGGCAGGGACGACAGGGTTTTTCGAAACACCATATATTTT
NA	TRBV6-5	TRBD1	TRBJ1-2	CASSSRGGRGNYGYTF	TGTGCCAGCAGTTCCAGGGGGGGAAGAGGAAACTATGGCTACACCTTC
NA	TRBV25-1	NA	TRBJ1-1	CASSVWGRAFF	TGTGCCAGCAGTGTGTGGGGGCGAGCTTTCTTT
NA	TRBV18	NA	TRBJ2-5	CASSSQETQYF	TGTGCCAGCTCATCGCAAGAGACCCAGTACTTC
NA	TRBV15	NA	TRBJ2-1	CATTESGTRSYNEQFF	TGTGCCACCACCGAATCCGGGACGCGCTCCTACAATGAGCAGTTCTTC
once	TRBV28	NA	TRBJ1-3	CASSFRGASGNTIYF	TGTGCCAGCAGTTTTCGGGGGGCGTCTGGAAACACCATATATTTT
NA	TRBV11-2	NA	TRBJ1-5	CASSLSGWEQPQHF	TGTGCCAGCAGCTTATCAGGGTGGGAACAGCCCCAGCATTTT
NA	TRBV28	NA	TRBJ1-3	CASSLTGSGNTIYF	TGTGCCAGCAGTTTAACGGGGTCTGGAAACACCATATATTTT
NA	TRBV28	NA	TRBJ2-1	CASSPPPGSGSSYNEQFF	TGTGCCAGCAGTCCGCCCCCAGGATCTGGGAGCTCCTACAATGAGCAGTTCTTC
NA	TRBV7-9	NA	TRBJ1-1	CASSLILNTEAFF	TGTGCCAGCAGCTTAATACTGAACACTGAAGCTTTCTTT
NA	TRBV5-1	NA	TRBJ2-2	CASTLQPGGSAGELFF	TGCGCCAGCACCCTCCAGCCCGGGGGAAGCGCCGGGGAGCTGTTTTTT
NA	TRBV4-1	NA	TRBJ2-5	CASSPAGATQETQYF	TGCGCCAGCAGCCCCGCCGGGGCCACGCAAGAGACCCAGTACTTC
NA	TRBV5-1	TRBD2	TRBJ2-1	CASSYGLAGGSYNEQFF	TGCGCCAGCAGTTACGGTCTAGCGGGAGGCTCCTACAATGAGCAGTTCTTC
NA	TRBV27	TRBD2	TRBJ2-1	CASSSWPLAGGPTGNEQFF	TGTGCCAGCAGCTCCTGGCCCCTAGCGGGAGGGCCTACAGGTAATGAGCAGTTCTTC
NA	TRBV29-1	NA	TRBJ2-5	CSSRGVIQETQYF	TGCAGCTCACGGGGAGTGATACAAGAGACCCAGTACTTC
few	TRBV19	NA	TRBJ1-2	CASSIQGGGYTF	TGTGCCAGTAGTATTCAGGGTGGTGGCTACACCTTC
NA	TRBV7-6	TRBD2	TRBJ2-1	CASRSLAGGYEQFF	TGTGCCAGCCGCAGTCTAGCGGGAGGGTATGAGCAGTTCTTC
NA	TRBV4-2	NA	TRBJ1-5	CASSHPGNNQPQHF	TGTGCCAGCAGCCATCCAGGGAATAATCAGCCCCAGCATTTT
NA	TRBV5-4	TRBD2	TRBJ2-1	CASSPGGTSDLNEQFF	TGTGCCAGCAGCCCGGGAGGGACTAGCGATCTCAATGAGCAGTTCTTC
NA	TRBV7-9	TRBD2	TRBJ2-5	CASTEKAAGVETQYF	TGTGCCAGCACCGAAAAGGCGGCGGGAGTGGAGACCCAGTACTTC
NA	TRBV27	NA	TRBJ2-7	CASSLSWAAGVSEQYF	TGTGCCAGCAGTTTATCGTGGGCGGCAGGGGTTAGCGAGCAGTACTTC
NA	TRBV11-2	TRBD1	TRBJ1-2	CASSSVQGAAGYTF	TGTGCCAGCAGCTCAGTGCAGGGGGCCGCTGGCTACACCTTC
NA	TRBV18	NA	TRBJ2-2	CASSPLQEDTNTGELFF	TGTGCCAGCTCACCGCTTCAGGAAGATACGAACACCGGGGAGCTGTTTTTT
NA	TRBV11-2	NA	TRBJ1-1	CASSLSYTEAFF	TGTGCCAGCAGCTTGAGTTACACTGAAGCTTTCTTT
NA	TRBV5-6	TRBD2	TRBJ2-7	CASSSGTTYEQYF	TGTGCCAGCAGTTCCGGGACTACCTACGAGCAGTACTTC
NA	TRBV7-8	TRBD1	TRBJ2-1	CASSRASGQYNEQFF	TGTGCCAGCAGCCGAGCCTCGGGACAGTACAATGAGCAGTTCTTC
NA	TRBV2	NA	TRBJ2-5	CASSVFPKETQYF	TGTGCCAGCAGTGTGTTTCCTAAAGAGACCCAGTACTTC
NA	TRBV5-1	NA	TRBJ2-5	CASSLAPVEETQYF	TGCGCCAGCAGCTTGGCTCCTGTGGAAGAGACCCAGTACTTC
NA	TRBV10-1	TRBD2	TRBJ2-7	CARILAGLLEQYF	TGCGCCAGGATCCTAGCGGGATTACTCGAGCAGTACTTC
NA	TRBV5-1	NA	TRBJ2-1	CASSFGLSGPYNEQFF	TGCGCCAGCAGCTTCGGACTTAGCGGCCCATACAATGAGCAGTTCTTC
once	TRBV2	NA	TRBJ2-7	CASGNYEQYF	TGTGCCAGCGGAAACTACGAGCAGTACTTC
NA	TRBV5-1	NA	TRBJ2-2	CASSPTWGGNTGELFF	TGCGCCAGCAGCCCGACCTGGGGAGGGAACACCGGGGAGCTGTTTTTT
NA	TRBV7-9	NA	TRBJ1-1	CASSLALTPSETPSGEAFF	TGTGCCAGCAGCTTAGCTTTGACCCCCTCTGAGACCCCCTCCGGGGAAGCTTTCTTT
NA	TRBV6-4	TRBD2	TRBJ2-7	CASSELAGSSYEQYF	TGTGCCAGCAGCGAACTAGCGGGTTCCTCCTACGAGCAGTACTTC
NA	TRBV15	TRBD1	TRBJ2-1	CATSKAGTGYNEQFF	TGTGCCACCAGCAAAGCCGGGACAGGATACAATGAGCAGTTCTTC
NA	TRBV28	NA	TRBJ2-7	CASRGERASPYF	TGTGCCAGCAGGGGCGAAAGGGCCTCCCCGTACTTC
NA	TRBV6-1	NA	TRBJ1-2	CASSPPPGTEKF	TGTGCCAGCAGTCCCCCACCCGGGACGGAGAAGTTC
NA	TRBV25-1	NA	TRBJ2-2	CASSNRNTGELFF	TGTGCCAGCAGTAACCGGAACACCGGGGAGCTGTTTTTT
NA	TRBV7-9	TRBD1	TRBJ2-1	CASSFDRGNEQFF	TGTGCCAGCAGCTTTGACAGGGGCAATGAGCAGTTCTTC
NA	TRBV4-1	TRBD2	TRBJ2-5	CASSQVVAGEGETQYF	TGCGCCAGCAGCCAAGTGGTAGCGGGAGAAGGGGAGACCCAGTACTTC
NA	TRBV9	NA	TRBJ2-3	CASSVVRGTQYF	TGTGCCAGCAGCGTAGTACGGGGTACGCAGTATTTT
once	TRBV4-3	TRBD2	TRBJ2-3	CASSLNGLADINTQYF	TGCGCCAGCAGTCTTAATGGACTAGCGGACATAAATACGCAGTATTTT
NA	TRBV18	NA	TRBJ2-5	CASSPAEITTQYF	TGTGCCAGCTCACCGGCGGAGATTACGACCCAGTACTTC
NA	TRBV11-3	NA	TRBJ2-5	CASSPRGGETQYF	TGTGCCAGCAGCCCGCGAGGTGGGGAGACCCAGTACTTC
NA	TRBV6-1	NA	TRBJ1-5	CASSAEAGFHQPQHF	TGTGCCAGCAGTGCGGAAGCAGGGTTTCATCAGCCCCAGCATTTT